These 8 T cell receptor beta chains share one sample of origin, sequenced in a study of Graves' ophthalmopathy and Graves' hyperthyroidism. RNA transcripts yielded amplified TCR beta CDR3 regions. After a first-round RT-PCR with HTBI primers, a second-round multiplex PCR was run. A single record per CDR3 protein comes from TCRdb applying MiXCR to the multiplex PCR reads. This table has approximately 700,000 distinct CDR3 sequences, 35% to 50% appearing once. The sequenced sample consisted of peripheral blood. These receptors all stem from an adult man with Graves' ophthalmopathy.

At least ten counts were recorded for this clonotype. The CDR3 spells CAIGYSNQPQHF. Written as DNA, the CDR3 is TGTGCCATCGGCTATAGCAATCAGCCCCAGCATTTT. The chain links TRBV10-3 to TRBJ1-5, with no clear D. Trimming left V 8 bases short and J 0 bases short, with 5 bases between. CDR1 ENHRY and CDR2 SYGVKD come from the germline V gene. This CDR3 is built from 12 residues.

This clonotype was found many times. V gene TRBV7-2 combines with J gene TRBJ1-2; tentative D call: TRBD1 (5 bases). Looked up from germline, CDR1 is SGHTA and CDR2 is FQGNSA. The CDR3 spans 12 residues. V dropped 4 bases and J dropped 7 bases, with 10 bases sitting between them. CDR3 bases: TGTGCCAGCAGCTGGGCAGGGAGTGGCTACACCTTC. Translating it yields CASSWAGSGYTF.

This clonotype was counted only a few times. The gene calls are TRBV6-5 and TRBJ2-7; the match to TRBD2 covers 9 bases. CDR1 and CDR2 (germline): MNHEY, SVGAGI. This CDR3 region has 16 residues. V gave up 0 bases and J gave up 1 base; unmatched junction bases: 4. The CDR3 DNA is TGTGCCAGCAGTTACTCAGCTAGCGGGGCATCCTACGAGCAGTACTTC. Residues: CASSYSASGASYEQYF.

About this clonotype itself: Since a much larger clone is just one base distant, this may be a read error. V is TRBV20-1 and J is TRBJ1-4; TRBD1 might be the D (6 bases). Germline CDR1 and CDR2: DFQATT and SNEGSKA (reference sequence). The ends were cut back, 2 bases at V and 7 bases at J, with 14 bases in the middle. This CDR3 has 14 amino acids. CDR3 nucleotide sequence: TGCAGTGCTAGAAATCTACAGGGTGGTGAAAAACTGTTTTTT. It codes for CSARNLQGGEKLFF.

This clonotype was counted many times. CDR3 region: CASSSGAAYEQYF. The CDR3 nucleotides read TGTGCCAGTAGTTCGGGGGCAGCCTACGAGCAGTACTTC. The chain couples TRBV19 to TRBJ2-7; D tentatively reads TRBD1 or TRBD2 (6 bases each). The CDR3 covers 13 residues. CDR1 is LNHDA, CDR2 SQIVND, per germline (reference sequence). Trimming left V 5 bases short and J 2 bases short, with 10 bases between.

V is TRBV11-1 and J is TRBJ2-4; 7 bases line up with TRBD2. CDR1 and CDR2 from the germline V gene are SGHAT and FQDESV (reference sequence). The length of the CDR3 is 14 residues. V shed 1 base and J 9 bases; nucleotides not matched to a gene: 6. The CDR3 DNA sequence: TGTGCCAGCAGCTTAGAGGCCGGGAGGTCCATTCAGTACTTC. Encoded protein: CASSLEAGRSIQYF.

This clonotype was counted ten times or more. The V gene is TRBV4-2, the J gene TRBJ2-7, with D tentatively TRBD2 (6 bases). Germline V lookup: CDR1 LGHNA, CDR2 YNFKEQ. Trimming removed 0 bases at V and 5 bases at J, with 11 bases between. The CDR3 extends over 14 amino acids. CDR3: CASSQDWEVNEQYF. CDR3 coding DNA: TGTGCCAGCAGCCAAGATTGGGAGGTCAACGAGCAGTACTTC.

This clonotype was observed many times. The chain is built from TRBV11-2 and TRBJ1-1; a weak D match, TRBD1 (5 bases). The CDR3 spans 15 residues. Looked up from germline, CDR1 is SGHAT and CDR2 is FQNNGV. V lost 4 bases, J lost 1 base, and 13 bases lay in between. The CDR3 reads CASSSGPEENTEAFF. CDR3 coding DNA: TGTGCCAGCAGCTCGGGACCGGAGGAGAACACTGAAGCTTTCTTT. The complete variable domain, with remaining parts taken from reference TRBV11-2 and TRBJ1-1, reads EAGVAQSPRYKIIEKRQSVAFWCNPISGHATLYWYQQILGQGPKLLIQFQNNGVVDDSQLPKDRFSAERLKGVDSTLKIQPAKLEDSAVYLCASSSGPEENTEAFFGQGTRLTVV.